The rows below give T cell receptor beta chains drawn from one sample of a study of T cell responses to AZD1222 COVID-19 vaccine. Generated by immunoSEQ multiplex PCR, the TCRdb table keeps only in-frame clones and is missing some. This sample has around 150,000 clones, with over 85% found just once. This specimen was peripheral blood, taken 28 days after the second AZD1222 dose. These receptors were taken from an adult who received the AZD1222 COVID-19 vaccine. The CDR3 runs from the conserved cysteine through the conserved F or W. The D gene is left open where the match is weak. Size tells how often a clone was seen (once, few, many) or the class of an expanded clone, and some rows leave it out.

>.|.|TRBV30|TRBJ1-1
CAWSTPWSLNTEAFF
TGTGCCTGGAGTACCCCCTGGAGCCTGAACACTGAAGCTTTCTTT
>.|.|TRBV5-1|TRBJ2-1
CASSPGQYNEQFF
TGCGCCAGCAGCCCCGGTCAGTACAATGAGCAGTTCTTC
>.|.|TRBV29-1|TRBJ2-5
CSAAPQDGETQYF
TGCAGCGCCGCCCCACAGGACGGGGAGACCCAGTACTTC
>.|.|TRBV3-1/TRBV3-2|TRBJ1-2
CASSQDGFYGYTF
TGTGCCAGCAGCCAAGACGGATTCTATGGCTACACCTTC
>.|.|TRBV7-8|TRBJ1-4
CASSLGAGVEKLFF
TGTGCCAGCAGCTTAGGAGCGGGAGTCGAAAAACTGTTTTTT
>once|.|TRBV19|TRBJ1-2
CASSPGTIVGYTF
TGTGCCAGTAGCCCTGGGACGATAGTGGGCTACACCTTC
>.|TRBD2|TRBV19|TRBJ2-2
CASSSSGGELFF
TGTGCCAGTAGTTCTAGCGGGGGGGAGCTGTTTTTT
>.|TRBD1|TRBV5-1|TRBJ1-4
CASKPGQEFEKLFF
TGCGCCAGCAAGCCGGGACAGGAGTTTGAAAAACTGTTTTTT
>.|.|TRBV7-8|TRBJ1-4
CASSLRGTGNEKLFF
TGTGCCAGCAGCTTAAGGGGAACGGGTAATGAAAAACTGTTTTTT
>.|.|TRBV2|TRBJ1-2
CASTSLAGAYGYTF
TGTGCCAGCACATCCCTTGCAGGGGCCTATGGCTACACCTTC
>.|.|TRBV18|TRBJ1-4
CASSPLQASEKLFF
TGTGCCAGCTCACCGTTACAGGCGTCTGAAAAACTGTTTTTT
>once|.|TRBV30|TRBJ2-2
CAWKQGNTGELFF
TGTGCCTGGAAACAGGGGAACACCGGGGAGCTGTTTTTT
>.|.|TRBV19|TRBJ1-3
CASSIIGSVSGNTIYF
TGTGCCAGTAGTATAATTGGCAGCGTCTCTGGAAACACCATATATTTT
>.|.|TRBV19|TRBJ1-1
CASSLQGMNTEAFF
TGTGCCAGTAGCCTACAGGGCATGAACACTGAAGCTTTCTTT
>.|TRBD2|TRBV4-2|TRBJ2-3
CASSPTSGGATDTQYF
TGTGCCAGCAGCCCAACTAGCGGGGGGGCCACAGATACGCAGTATTTT
>once|.|TRBV5-1|TRBJ2-3
CASKPGWTSHSTDTQYF
TGCGCCAGCAAACCAGGATGGACCTCACACAGCACAGATACGCAGTATTTT
>once|.|TRBV12-5|TRBJ2-7
CASGFAGYEQYF
TGTGCTAGTGGTTTTGCGGGGTACGAGCAGTACTTC
>.|.|TRBV7-9|TRBJ2-1
CASSYQPIGDEQFF
TGTGCCAGCAGCTACCAGCCGATAGGGGATGAGCAGTTCTTC
>.|.|TRBV5-4|TRBJ2-1
CASSLDPLGVLNEQFF
TGTGCCAGCAGCTTGGACCCACTGGGGGTGCTCAATGAGCAGTTCTTC
>.|.|TRBV6-2/TRBV6-3|TRBJ1-5
CASSFLDHQPQHF
TGTGCCAGCAGTTTCCTGGACCATCAGCCCCAGCATTTT
>.|TRBD2|TRBV30|TRBJ2-3
CAWTSGSDTQYF
TGTGCCTGGACTAGCGGGTCAGATACGCAGTATTTT
>.|.|TRBV4-1|TRBJ1-4
CASSQVKGTPHREEKLFF
TGCGCCAGCAGCCAAGTCAAGGGGACGCCCCACCGGGAAGAAAAACTGTTTTTT
>.|.|TRBV18|TRBJ2-1
CASFPWGADEQFF
TGTGCCAGCTTCCCCTGGGGGGCGGATGAGCAGTTCTTC
>.|TRBD1|TRBV9|TRBJ1-2
CASSDGQGVYGYTF
TGTGCCAGCAGTGACGGACAGGGGGTATATGGCTACACCTTC
>.|.|TRBV27|TRBJ1-2
CASSLRRGIYGYTF
TGTGCCAGCAGTTTGAGGCGGGGAATCTATGGCTACACCTTC